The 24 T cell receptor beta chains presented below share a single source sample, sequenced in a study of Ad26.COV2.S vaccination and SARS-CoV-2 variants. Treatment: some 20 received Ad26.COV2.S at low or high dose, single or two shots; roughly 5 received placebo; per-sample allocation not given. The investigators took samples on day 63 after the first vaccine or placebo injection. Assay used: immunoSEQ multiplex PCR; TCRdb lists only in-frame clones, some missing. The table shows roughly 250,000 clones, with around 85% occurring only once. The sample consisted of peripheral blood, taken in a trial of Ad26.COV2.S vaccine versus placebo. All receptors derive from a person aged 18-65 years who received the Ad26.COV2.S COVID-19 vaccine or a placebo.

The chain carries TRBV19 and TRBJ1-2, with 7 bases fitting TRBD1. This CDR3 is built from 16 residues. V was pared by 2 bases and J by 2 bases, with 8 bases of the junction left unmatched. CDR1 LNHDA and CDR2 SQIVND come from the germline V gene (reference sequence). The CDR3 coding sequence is TGTGCCAGTAGTATACCGACAGGGTCCTTCAACTATGGCTACACCTTC. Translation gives CASSIPTGSFNYGYTF.

CDR3 protein: CASSLTSGSEYF. DNA of the CDR3: TGTGCCAGCAGCTTGACTAGCGGGAGTGAGTATTTT. The V and J genes are TRBV7-9 and TRBJ2-3; 12 bases map to TRBD2. The CDR3 is 12 residues long. With 3 bases clipped from V and 13 bases from J, the junction kept 2 bases outside the gene matches. Germline V CDR1 and CDR2: SEHNR, FQNEAQ (reference sequence).

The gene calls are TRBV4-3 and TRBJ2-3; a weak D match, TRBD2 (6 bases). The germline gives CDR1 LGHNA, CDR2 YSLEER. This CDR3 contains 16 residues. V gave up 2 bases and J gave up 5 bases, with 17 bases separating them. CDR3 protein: CASSQKGGPQGDTQYF. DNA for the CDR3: TGCGCCAGCAGCCAAAAGGGAGGTCCTCAAGGAGATACGCAGTATTTT.

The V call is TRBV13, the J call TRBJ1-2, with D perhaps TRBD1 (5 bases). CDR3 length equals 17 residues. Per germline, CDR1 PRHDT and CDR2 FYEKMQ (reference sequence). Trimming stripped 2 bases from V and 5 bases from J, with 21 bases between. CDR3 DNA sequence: TGTGCCAGCAGCTTACGCCTTTCCTCCCAGGGACGGTATGGCTACACCTTC. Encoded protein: CASSLRLSSQGRYGYTF.

The CDR3 nucleotides read TGTGCCAGCAGTCAAGGTAGGGTAGTGTTCTTC. Its protein product is CASSQGRVVFF. The chain links TRBV6-2 or TRBV6-3 to TRBJ2-1; D unresolved. The CDR3 length is 11 residues. Germline V lookup: CDR1 MNHEY, CDR2 SVGEGT. Trimming removed 5 bases at V and 15 bases at J, with 14 bases between.

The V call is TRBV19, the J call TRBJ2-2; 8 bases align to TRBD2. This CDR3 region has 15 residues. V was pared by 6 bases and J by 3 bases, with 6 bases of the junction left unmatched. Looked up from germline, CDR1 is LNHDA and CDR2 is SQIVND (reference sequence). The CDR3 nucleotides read TGTGCCAGTAGACAATCAGCGGGGGACACCGGGGAGCTGTTTTTT. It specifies CASRQSAGDTGELFF.

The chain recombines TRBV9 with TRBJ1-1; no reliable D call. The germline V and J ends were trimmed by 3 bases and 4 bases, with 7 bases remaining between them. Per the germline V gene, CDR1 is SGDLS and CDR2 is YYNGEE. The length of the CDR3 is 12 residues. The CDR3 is CASSGSFTEAFF. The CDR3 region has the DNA TGTGCCAGCAGCGGGAGTTTCACTGAAGCTTTCTTT.

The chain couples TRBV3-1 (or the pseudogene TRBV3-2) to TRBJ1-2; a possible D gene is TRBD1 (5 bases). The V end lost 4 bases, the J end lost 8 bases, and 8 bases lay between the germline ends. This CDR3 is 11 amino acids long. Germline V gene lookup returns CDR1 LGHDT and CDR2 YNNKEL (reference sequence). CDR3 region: CASSPGYGYTF. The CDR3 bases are TGTGCCAGCAGCCCAGGGTACGGCTACACCTTC.

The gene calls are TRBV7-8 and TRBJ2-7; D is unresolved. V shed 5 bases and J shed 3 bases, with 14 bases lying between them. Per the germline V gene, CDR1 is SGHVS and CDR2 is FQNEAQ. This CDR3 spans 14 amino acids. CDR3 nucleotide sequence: TGTGCCAGCAGCGTCCAAGAAGGAAGCTACGAGCAGTACGTC. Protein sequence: CASSVQEGSYEQYV.

CDR3 sequence reads: CATSRTVTDTQYF. CDR3 sequence (DNA): TGTGCCACCAGTCGGACAGTCACAGATACGCAGTATTTT. The gene calls are TRBV24-1 and TRBJ2-3; D perhaps matches TRBD1 (6 bases). The CDR3 length is 13 residues. V lost 6 bases to trimming and J lost 2 bases, with 8 bases between them. Germline loops: CDR1 KGHDR, CDR2 SFDVKD.

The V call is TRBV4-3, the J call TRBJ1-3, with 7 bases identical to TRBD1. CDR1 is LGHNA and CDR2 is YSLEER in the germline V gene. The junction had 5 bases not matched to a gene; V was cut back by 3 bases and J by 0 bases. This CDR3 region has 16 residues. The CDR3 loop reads CASSQAQGPSGNTIYF. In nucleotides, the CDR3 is TGCGCCAGCAGCCAGGCACAGGGGCCCTCTGGAAACACCATATATTTT.

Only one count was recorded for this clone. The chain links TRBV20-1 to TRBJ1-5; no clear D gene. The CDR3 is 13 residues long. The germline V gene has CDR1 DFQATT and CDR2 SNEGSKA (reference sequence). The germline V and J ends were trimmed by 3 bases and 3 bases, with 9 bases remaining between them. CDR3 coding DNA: TGCAGTGCTAGTGAGGGAGCCAATCAGCCCCAGCATTTT. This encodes CSASEGANQPQHF.

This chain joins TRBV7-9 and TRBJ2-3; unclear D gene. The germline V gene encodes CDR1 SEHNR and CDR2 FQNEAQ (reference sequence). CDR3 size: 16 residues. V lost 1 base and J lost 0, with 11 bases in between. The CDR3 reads CASSLVVGSSTDTQYF. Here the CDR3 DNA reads TGTGCCAGCAGCTTAGTAGTGGGGTCTAGCACAGATACGCAGTATTTT.

The CDR3 region is CASSLAPAASGRSTDTQYF. The CDR3, as DNA: TGCGCCAGCAGCTTGGCCCCGGCCGCTAGCGGGAGGAGCACAGATACGCAGTATTTT. The chain is built from TRBV5-1 and TRBJ2-3; 11 nucleotides line up with TRBD2. The CDR3 has 19 residues. Germline assignment: CDR1 SGHRS and CDR2 YFSETQ. V was clipped by 0 bases and J by 0 bases; unmatched bases: 9.

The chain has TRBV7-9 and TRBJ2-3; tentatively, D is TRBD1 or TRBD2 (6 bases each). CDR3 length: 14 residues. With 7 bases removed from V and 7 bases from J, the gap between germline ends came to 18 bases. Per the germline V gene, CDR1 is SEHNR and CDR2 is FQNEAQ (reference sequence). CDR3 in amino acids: CASTEGGRSNTQYF. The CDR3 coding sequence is TGTGCCAGCACTGAGGGGGGACGATCGAATACGCAGTATTTT.

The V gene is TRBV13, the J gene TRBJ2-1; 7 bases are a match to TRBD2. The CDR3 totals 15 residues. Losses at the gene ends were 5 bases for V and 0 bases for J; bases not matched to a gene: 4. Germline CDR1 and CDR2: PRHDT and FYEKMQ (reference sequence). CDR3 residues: CASSGEGLSYNEQFF. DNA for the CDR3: TGTGCCAGCAGCGGGGAGGGGCTCTCCTACAATGAGCAGTTCTTC.

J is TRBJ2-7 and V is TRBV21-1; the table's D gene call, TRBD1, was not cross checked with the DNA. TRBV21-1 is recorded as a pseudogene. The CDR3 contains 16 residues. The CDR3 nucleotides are TGTGCTAGCAGCAAAGACGGTAGGGTGGGGCCCTACGAGCAGTACTTC. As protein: CASSKDGRVGPYEQYF.

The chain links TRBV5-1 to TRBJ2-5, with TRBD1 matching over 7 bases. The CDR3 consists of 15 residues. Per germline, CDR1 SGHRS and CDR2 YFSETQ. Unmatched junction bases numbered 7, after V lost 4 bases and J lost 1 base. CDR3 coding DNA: TGCGCCAGCAGCATCAGGGGGACAACCCAAGAGACCCAGTACTTC. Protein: CASSIRGTTQETQYF.

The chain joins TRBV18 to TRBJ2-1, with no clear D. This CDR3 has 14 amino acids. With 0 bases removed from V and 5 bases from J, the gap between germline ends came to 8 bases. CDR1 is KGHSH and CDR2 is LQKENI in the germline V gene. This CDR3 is CASSPPNSNNEQFF. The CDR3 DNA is TGTGCCAGCTCACCACCGAACTCTAACAATGAGCAGTTCTTC.

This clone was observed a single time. CDR3 bases: TGTGCCAGCAGCCAAGAATTACAGGGAGTCAATCAGCCCCAGCATTTT. Protein product: CASSQELQGVNQPQHF. The chain employs TRBV3-1 (or the pseudogene TRBV3-2) and TRBJ1-5, with D tentatively TRBD1 (6 bases). Germline V gene sequence: CDR1 LGHDT, CDR2 YNNKEL (reference sequence). V gave up 0 bases and J gave up 3 bases, with 12 bases separating them. This CDR3 region has 16 residues.

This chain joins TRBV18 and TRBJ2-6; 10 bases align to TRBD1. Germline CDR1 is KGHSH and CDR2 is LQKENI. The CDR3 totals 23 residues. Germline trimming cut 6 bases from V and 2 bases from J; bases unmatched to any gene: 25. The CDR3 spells CASSPRTGGLRDQPPAGANVLTF. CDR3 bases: TGTGCCAGCTCTCCAAGGACAGGGGGTCTGAGGGACCAGCCCCCAGCTGGGGCCAACGTCCTGACTTTC.

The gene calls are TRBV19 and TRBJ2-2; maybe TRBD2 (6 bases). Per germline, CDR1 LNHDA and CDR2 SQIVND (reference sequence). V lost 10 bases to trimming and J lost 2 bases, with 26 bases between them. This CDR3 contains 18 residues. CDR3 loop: CATSRLYIKRANTGELFF. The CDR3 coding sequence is TGTGCCACATCAAGACTCTATATCAAGCGGGCTAACACCGGGGAGCTGTTTTTT.

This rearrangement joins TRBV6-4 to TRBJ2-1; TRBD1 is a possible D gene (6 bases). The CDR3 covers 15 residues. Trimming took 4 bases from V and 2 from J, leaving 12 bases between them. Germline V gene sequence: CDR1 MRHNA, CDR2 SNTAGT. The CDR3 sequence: CASSVEGTPYNEQFF. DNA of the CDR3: TGTGCCAGCAGTGTCGAGGGGACACCCTACAATGAGCAGTTCTTC.

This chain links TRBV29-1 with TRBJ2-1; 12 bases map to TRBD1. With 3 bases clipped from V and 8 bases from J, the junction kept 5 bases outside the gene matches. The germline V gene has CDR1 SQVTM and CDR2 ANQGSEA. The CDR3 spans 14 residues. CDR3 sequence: CSVDRDRGLYEQFF. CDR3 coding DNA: TGCAGCGTTGACCGGGACAGGGGGCTATATGAGCAGTTCTTC.